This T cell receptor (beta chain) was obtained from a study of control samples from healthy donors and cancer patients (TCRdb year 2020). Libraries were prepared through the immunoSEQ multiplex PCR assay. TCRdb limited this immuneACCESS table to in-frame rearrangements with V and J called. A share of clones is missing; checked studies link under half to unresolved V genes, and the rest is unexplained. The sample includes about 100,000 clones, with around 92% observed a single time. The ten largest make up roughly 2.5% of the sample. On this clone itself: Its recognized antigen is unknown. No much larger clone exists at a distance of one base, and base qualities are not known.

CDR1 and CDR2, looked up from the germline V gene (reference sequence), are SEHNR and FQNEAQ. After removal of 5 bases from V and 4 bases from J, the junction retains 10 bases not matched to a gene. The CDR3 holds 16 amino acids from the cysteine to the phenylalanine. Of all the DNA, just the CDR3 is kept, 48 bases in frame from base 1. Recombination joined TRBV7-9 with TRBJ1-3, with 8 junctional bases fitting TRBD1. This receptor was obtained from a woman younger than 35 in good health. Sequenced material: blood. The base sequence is TGTGCCAGCAGCGAACAGGGGGGGTTTTCCGGAAACACCATATATTTT. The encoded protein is CASSEQGGFSGNTIYF.